Shown below are 4 T cell receptor beta chains from a single sample sequenced in a study of cytomegalovirus exposure and HLA in healthy donors. The PCR had 60 Vbeta and 13 Jbeta primers. Sequencing was performed with immunoSEQ multiplex PCR; in TCRdb, only in-frame clones are kept and a portion is missing. The sample lists roughly 280,000 clones, approximately 70% occurring once. The sequencing sample was made of PBMCs. These receptor sequences come from a female donor in good health and CMV-seronegative.

On this clone itself: The same CDR3 is also encoded by other DNA sequences in this sample. The chain carries TRBV2 and TRBJ2-7; D is unresolved. The germline V and J ends were trimmed by 9 bases and 0 bases, with 12 bases remaining between them. Per germline, CDR1 SNHLY and CDR2 FYNNEI. This CDR3 contains 13 residues. CDR3 loop: CASSLADSYEQYF. CDR3 nucleotide sequence: TGTGCCAGTAGTCTGGCTGACTCCTACGAGCAGTACTTC. Complete variable domain (other parts from reference TRBV2 and TRBJ2-7): EPEVTQTPSHQVTQMGQEVILRCVPISNHLYFYWYRQILGQKVEFLVSFYNNEISEKSEIFDDQFSVERPDGSNFTLKIRSTKLEDSAMYFCASSLADSYEQYFGPGTRLTVT.

This clone has more than one count but fewer than ten. The chain links TRBV4-1 to TRBJ2-7; 12 nucleotides line up with TRBD1. Germline V gives CDR1 MGHRA, CDR2 YSYEKL. The trim removed 4 bases at V and 6 bases at J, leaving 4 bases unmatched. The CDR3 has 14 residues. For the CDR3, the DNA is TGCGCCAGCAGCCTCCGGGACAGGGGGCTCGAGCAGTACTTC. The encoded protein is CASSLRDRGLEQYF.

V and J are TRBV11-3 and TRBJ1-1, with a possible D match to TRBD1 (6 bases). The CDR3 extends over 13 amino acids. Germline assignment: CDR1 SGHNT and CDR2 YENEEA. The V end was cut by 7 bases, the J end by 3 bases, with 12 bases between. Here the CDR3 DNA reads TGTGCCAGCACCGGGACAAACCACACTGAAGCTTTCTTT. It codes for CASTGTNHTEAFF.

The chain uses TRBV5-6 and TRBJ1-5; a weak D match, TRBD1 (5 bases). V was trimmed by 1 base and J by 6 bases, leaving 11 bases between them. The CDR3 has 14 amino acids. Germline loops: CDR1 SGHDT, CDR2 YYEEEE. The CDR3 region has the DNA TGTGCCAGCAGCTTGTTGCAGGGAGGTCAGCCCCAGCATTTT. Translation gives CASSLLQGGQPQHF.